This is a list of T cell receptor beta chains from one sample in a study of cytomegalovirus exposure and HLA in healthy donors. Only in-frame clones appear in the TCRdb table, and some are missing; sequencing was by immunoSEQ multiplex PCR. This table holds tens of thousands of clones, almost 75% found once. Sequenced sample: PBMCs. The receptor source for this set is a man aged 50 to 59 in good health and CMV-seronegative. CDR3s include the opening cysteine and the closing phenylalanine or tryptophan. A D gene is named only where the DNA matches it firmly. Part of the rows lack a size; the others show once, few, many or a class for expanded clones.

v_call	j_call	clone_size	d_call	cdr3_aa	cdr3_nt
TRBV9	TRBJ2-2	NA	NA	CASSVEVDTNTGELFF	TGTGCCAGCAGCGTAGAGGTGGACACGAACACCGGGGAGCTGTTTTTT
TRBV21-1	TRBJ1-5	NA	NA	CASSATGTTGRNQPQHF	TGTGCCAGCAGCGCCACCGGAACGACAGGGAGAAATCAGCCCCAGCATTTT
TRBV19	TRBJ1-3	NA	NA	CASSPVHGNTIYF	TGTGCCAGTAGTCCGGTGCATGGAAACACCATATATTTT
TRBV7-3	TRBJ2-5	NA	NA	CASSLGSWGTQYF	TGTGCCAGCAGCCTGGGGAGTTGGGGAACCCAGTACTTC
TRBV5-1	TRBJ1-3	NA	NA	CASSSTKRAASGNTIYF	TGCGCCAGCAGCTCAACCAAGCGGGCAGCCTCTGGAAACACCATATATTTT
TRBV6-5	TRBJ2-5	NA	TRBD1	CASSSDRGLKETQYF	TGTGCCAGCAGTTCCGACAGGGGGCTAAAAGAGACCCAGTACTTC
TRBV28	TRBJ1-2	NA	TRBD1	CASSLDRGGGYTF	TGTGCCAGCAGCCTCGACAGGGGCGGAGGCTACACCTTC
TRBV29-1	TRBJ1-2	NA	NA	CSVGTKGGNYGYTF	TGCAGCGTGGGGACTAAGGGGGGCAACTATGGCTACACCTTC
TRBV9	TRBJ2-2	NA	NA	CASSVGAGAPNTGELFF	TGTGCCAGCAGCGTAGGAGCAGGTGCCCCGAACACCGGGGAGCTGTTTTTT
TRBV5-1	TRBJ2-2	NA	TRBD1	CASSLADRGPPELFF	TGCGCCAGCAGCTTGGCGGACAGGGGGCCGCCCGAGCTGTTTTTT
TRBV7-6	TRBJ2-3	NA	TRBD2	CASSLLSSGGSTDTQYF	TGTGCCAGCAGCTTACTATCCAGCGGGGGTAGCACAGATACGCAGTATTTT
TRBV6-5	TRBJ1-1	NA	NA	CASRARDTEAFF	TGTGCCAGCAGGGCGCGGGACACTGAAGCTTTCTTT
TRBV6-5	TRBJ2-5	NA	TRBD1	CASSYWDRGRETQYF	TGTGCCAGCAGTTACTGGGACAGGGGACGCGAGACCCAGTACTTC
TRBV29-1	TRBJ2-1	NA	NA	CSVEPRLVGEQFF	TGCAGCGTTGAACCCCGACTAGTAGGTGAGCAGTTCTTC
TRBV30	TRBJ2-5	NA	NA	CACLGGFQYF	TGTGCCTGTCTCGGCGGATTCCAGTACTTC
TRBV9	TRBJ1-1	NA	NA	CASRYRDGDTEAFF	TGTGCCAGCAGATACAGGGATGGGGACACTGAAGCTTTCTTT
TRBV7-9	TRBJ2-1	NA	TRBD1	CASSADRSTNEQFF	TGTGCCAGCAGCGCGGACAGGAGCACCAATGAGCAGTTCTTC
TRBV5-4	TRBJ1-1	once	NA	CASSSAGGALNTEAFF	TGTGCCAGCAGCTCGGCCGGGGGAGCCCTGAACACTGAAGCTTTCTTT
TRBV7-9	TRBJ2-3	NA	NA	CASSLRGGGTDTQYF	TGTGCCAGCAGCTTAAGGGGGGGCGGGACAGATACGCAGTATTTT
TRBV30	TRBJ1-3	NA	NA	CAWSVLTGNTIYF	TGTGCCTGGAGTGTACTCACTGGAAACACCATATATTTT
TRBV2	TRBJ2-1	NA	TRBD2	CASSAGLLDNEQFF	TGTGCCAGCAGTGCGGGACTATTAGACAATGAGCAGTTCTTC
TRBV19	TRBJ1-2	NA	TRBD1	CASSSPGQGNYGYTF	TGTGCCAGTAGTTCGCCGGGACAGGGTAACTATGGCTACACCTTC
TRBV30	TRBJ2-7	NA	TRBD2	CAWSEWTSGSLYEQYF	TGTGCCTGGAGTGAATGGACTAGCGGGTCCTTATACGAGCAGTACTTC
TRBV10-2	TRBJ2-1	NA	TRBD2	CASRGLTSGGADEQFF	TGCGCCAGCAGGGGATTGACTAGCGGGGGGGCGGATGAGCAGTTCTTC
TRBV6-1	TRBJ1-2	NA	TRBD1	CASSPDRDYGYTF	TGTGCCAGCAGCCCCGACAGGGACTATGGCTACACCTTC
TRBV2	TRBJ1-1	NA	NA	CASSEQGTTRLAFF	TGTGCCAGCAGTGAACAGGGAACCACGCGGCTAGCTTTCTTT
TRBV9	TRBJ2-7	few	TRBD1	CASSSGTGGLYEQYF	TGTGCCAGCAGCTCTGGGACAGGGGGCTTGTACGAGCAGTACTTC
TRBV5-1	TRBJ2-7	NA	TRBD1	CASSQKAARGQTYEQYF	TGCGCCAGCAGCCAGAAAGCAGCCCGGGGACAGACCTACGAGCAGTACTTC
TRBV6-5	TRBJ2-3	once	NA	CASSYSRGDTDTQYF	TGTGCCAGCAGTTACTCGAGAGGAGACACAGATACGCAGTATTTT
TRBV7-9	TRBJ1-1	NA	NA	CASSLDMTEAFF	TGTGCCAGCAGCTTAGACATGACTGAAGCTTTCTTT
TRBV14	TRBJ2-1	NA	NA	CASSHDSSYNEQFF	TGTGCCAGCAGCCACGATAGCTCCTACAATGAGCAGTTCTTC
TRBV27	TRBJ1-6	few	NA	CASSLVADILISPLHF	TGTGCCAGCAGTTTAGTCGCGGACATCTTGATTTCACCCCTCCACTTT
TRBV20-1	TRBJ2-1	NA	NA	CSASGSNEQFF	TGCAGTGCTAGCGGGTCGAATGAGCAGTTCTTC
TRBV6-5	TRBJ2-2	NA	TRBD2	CASSSIAGGRPGELFF	TGTGCCAGCAGTTCAATAGCGGGGGGGCGGCCCGGGGAGCTGTTTTTT
TRBV5-6	TRBJ2-1	NA	TRBD1	CASTASRGQGPSYNEQFF	TGTGCCAGCACCGCGTCACGGGGACAGGGGCCATCCTACAATGAGCAGTTCTTC
TRBV9	TRBJ2-2	NA	NA	CASIGAGKPGGELFF	TGTGCCAGTATCGGGGCGGGGAAACCTGGCGGGGAGCTGTTTTTT
TRBV18	TRBJ2-1	NA	TRBD1	CASSPSQAAGGIYNEQFF	TGTGCCAGCTCACCAAGTCAGGCGGCAGGGGGAATCTACAATGAGCAGTTCTTC
TRBV7-7	TRBJ1-5	NA	TRBD1	CASSQDRHQPQHF	TGTGCTAGCAGCCAGGACAGGCATCAGCCCCAGCATTTT
TRBV5-6	TRBJ2-3	NA	TRBD1	CASSWDRAPTDTQYF	TGTGCCAGCAGCTGGGACAGGGCCCCCACAGATACGCAGTATTTT
TRBV23-1	TRBJ1-6	NA	NA	CASSQWRDSPLHF	TGCGCCAGCAGTCAATGGAGGGATTCACCCCTCCACTTT
TRBV6-1	TRBJ1-1	few	NA	CASSERGNTEAFF	TGTGCCAGCAGTGAACGGGGGAACACTGAAGCTTTCTTT
TRBV28	TRBJ2-5	few	TRBD1	CASSGDRVSETQYF	TGTGCCAGCAGTGGGGACAGGGTCAGCGAGACCCAGTACTTC
TRBV11-2	TRBJ2-1	NA	TRBD1	CASRYGWSTGLYEQFF	TGTGCCAGCAGGTACGGGTGGTCGACAGGGCTCTATGAGCAGTTCTTC
TRBV5-1	TRBJ2-7	NA	TRBD1	CASSLTGTGMGEQYF	TGCGCCAGCAGCCTGACCGGGACAGGGATGGGGGAGCAGTACTTC
TRBV21-1	TRBJ1-5	few	NA	CASHLVGSNQPQHF	TGTGCCAGCCACCTCGTCGGGAGCAATCAGCCCCAGCATTTT